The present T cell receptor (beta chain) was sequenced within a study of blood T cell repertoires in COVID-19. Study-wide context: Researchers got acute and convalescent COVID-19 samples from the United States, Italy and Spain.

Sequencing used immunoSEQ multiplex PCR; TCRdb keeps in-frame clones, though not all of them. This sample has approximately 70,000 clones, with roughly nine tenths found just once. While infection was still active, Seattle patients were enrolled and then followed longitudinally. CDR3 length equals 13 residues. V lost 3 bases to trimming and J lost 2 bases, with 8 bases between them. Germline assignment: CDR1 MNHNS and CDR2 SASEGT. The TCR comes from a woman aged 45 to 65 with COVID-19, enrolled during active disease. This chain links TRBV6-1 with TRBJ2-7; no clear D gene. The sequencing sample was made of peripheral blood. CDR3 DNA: TGTGCCAGCAGTGATCCAGGCCCCTACGAGCAGTACTTC. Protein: CASSDPGPYEQYF.